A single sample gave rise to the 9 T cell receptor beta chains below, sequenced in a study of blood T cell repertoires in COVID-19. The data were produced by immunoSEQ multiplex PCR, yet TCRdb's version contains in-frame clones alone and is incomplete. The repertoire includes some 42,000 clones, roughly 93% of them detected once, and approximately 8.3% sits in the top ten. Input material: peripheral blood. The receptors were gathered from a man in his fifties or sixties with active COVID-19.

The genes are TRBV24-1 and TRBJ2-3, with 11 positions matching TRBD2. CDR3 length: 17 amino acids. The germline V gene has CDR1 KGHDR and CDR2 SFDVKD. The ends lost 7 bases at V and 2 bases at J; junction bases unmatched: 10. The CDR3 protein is CATSPEGLADYTDTQYF. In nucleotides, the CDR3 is TGTGCCACCAGCCCGGAGGGACTAGCGGACTACACAGATACGCAGTATTTT.

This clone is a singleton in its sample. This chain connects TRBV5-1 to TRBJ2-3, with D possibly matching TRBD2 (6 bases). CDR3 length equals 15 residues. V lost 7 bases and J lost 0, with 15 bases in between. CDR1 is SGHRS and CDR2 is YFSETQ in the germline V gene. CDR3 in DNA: TGCGCCAGCGGCCCGGACTACACTAGCACAGATACGCAGTATTTT. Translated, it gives CASGPDYTSTDTQYF.

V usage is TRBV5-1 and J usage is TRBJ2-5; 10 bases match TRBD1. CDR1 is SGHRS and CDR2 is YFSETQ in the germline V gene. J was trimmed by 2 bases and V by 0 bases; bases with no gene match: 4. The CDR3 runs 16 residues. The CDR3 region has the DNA TGCGCCAGCAGCTTGGGTCCGGGACAGGGGCAAGAGACCCAGTACTTC. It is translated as CASSLGPGQGQETQYF.

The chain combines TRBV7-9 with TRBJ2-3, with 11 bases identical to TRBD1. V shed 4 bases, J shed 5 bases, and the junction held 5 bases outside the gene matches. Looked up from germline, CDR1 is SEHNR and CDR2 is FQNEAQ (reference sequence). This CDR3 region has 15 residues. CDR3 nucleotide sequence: TGTGCCAGCAGCTGGGGACAGGGGGACCGAGATACGCAGTATTTT. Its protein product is CASSWGQGDRDTQYF.

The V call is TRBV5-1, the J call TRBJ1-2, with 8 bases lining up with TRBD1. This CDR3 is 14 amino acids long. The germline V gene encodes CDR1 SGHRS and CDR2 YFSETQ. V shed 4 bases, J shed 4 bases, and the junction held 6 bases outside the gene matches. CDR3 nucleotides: TGCGCCAGCAGCACCGGACAGGGTCTCTATGGCTACACCTTC. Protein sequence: CASSTGQGLYGYTF.

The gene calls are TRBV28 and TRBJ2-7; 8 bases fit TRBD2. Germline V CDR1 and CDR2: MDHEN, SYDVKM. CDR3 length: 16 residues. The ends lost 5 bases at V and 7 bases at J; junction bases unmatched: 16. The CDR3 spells CASSPPRGSGSGEQYF. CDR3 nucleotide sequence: TGTGCCAGCAGTCCCCCGAGAGGAAGCGGGAGCGGGGAGCAGTACTTC.

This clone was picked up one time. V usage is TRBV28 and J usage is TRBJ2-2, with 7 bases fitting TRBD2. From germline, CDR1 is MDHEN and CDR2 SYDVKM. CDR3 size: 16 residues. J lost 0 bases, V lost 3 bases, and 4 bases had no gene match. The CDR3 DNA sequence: TGTGCCAGCAGTTTGCTAGCGGAATCGAACACCGGGGAGCTGTTTTTT. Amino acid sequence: CASSLLAESNTGELFF.

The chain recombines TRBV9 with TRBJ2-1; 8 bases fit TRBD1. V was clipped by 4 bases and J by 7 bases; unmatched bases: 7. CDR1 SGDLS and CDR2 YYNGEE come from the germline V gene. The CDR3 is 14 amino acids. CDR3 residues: CASSSWTGSNEQFF. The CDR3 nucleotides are TGTGCCAGCAGCTCCTGGACAGGGTCTAATGAGCAGTTCTTC.

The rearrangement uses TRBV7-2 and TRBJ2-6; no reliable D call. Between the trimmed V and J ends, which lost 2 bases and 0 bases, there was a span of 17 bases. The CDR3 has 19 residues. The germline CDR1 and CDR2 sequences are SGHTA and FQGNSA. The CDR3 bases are TGTGCCAGCAGCTTATATCCCTCGGCCACTATCTCTGGGGCCAACGTCCTGACTTTC. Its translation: CASSLYPSATISGANVLTF.